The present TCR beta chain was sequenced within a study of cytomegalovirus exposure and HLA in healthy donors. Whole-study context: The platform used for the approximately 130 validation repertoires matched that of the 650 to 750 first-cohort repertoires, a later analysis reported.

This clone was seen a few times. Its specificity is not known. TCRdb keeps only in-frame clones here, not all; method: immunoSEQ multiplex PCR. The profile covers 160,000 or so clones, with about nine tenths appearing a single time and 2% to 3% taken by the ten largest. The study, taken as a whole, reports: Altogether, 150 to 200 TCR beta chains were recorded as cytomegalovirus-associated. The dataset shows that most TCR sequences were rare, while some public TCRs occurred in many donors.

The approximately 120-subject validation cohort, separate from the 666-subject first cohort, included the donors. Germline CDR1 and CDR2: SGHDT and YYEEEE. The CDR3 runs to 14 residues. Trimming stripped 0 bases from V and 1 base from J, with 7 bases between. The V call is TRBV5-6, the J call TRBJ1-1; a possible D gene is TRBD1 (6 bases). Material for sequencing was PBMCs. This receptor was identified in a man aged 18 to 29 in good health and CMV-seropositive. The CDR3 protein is CASSLAGENTEAFF. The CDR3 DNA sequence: TGTGCCAGCAGCTTGGCAGGGGAGAACACTGAAGCTTTCTTT.